This T cell receptor beta chain was identified during a study of T cell changes during pregnancy in multiple sclerosis. Germline CDR1 is SGHVS and CDR2 is FQNEAQ. The CDR3 has 17 amino acids. Unmatched junction bases numbered 12, after V lost 4 bases and J lost 2 bases. This clone was recorded once. Assay: immunoSEQ multiplex PCR; the TCRdb copy retains only in-frame clones and omits some. This table has about 24,000 clones, about nine tenths appearing once. This TCR came from a female donor in good health, enrolled as a control in a pregnancy study. This chain uses TRBV7-8 with TRBJ2-3; 7 nucleotides align to TRBD2. The source was CD8+ T cells from peripheral blood mononuclear cells, collected in the first trimester of pregnancy. Here the CDR3 DNA reads TGTGCCAGCAGCTCCCTCTCAGCGGGGCAAATCACAGATACGCAGTATTTT. Protein: CASSSLSAGQITDTQYF.